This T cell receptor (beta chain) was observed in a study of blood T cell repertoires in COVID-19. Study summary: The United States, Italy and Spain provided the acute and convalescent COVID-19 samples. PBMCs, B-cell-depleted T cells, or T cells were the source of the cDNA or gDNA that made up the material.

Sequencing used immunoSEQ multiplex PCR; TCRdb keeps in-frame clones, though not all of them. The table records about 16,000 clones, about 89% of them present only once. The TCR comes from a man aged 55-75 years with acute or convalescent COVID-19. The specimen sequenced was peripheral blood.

The CDR3 here is CASSGREKTGAYEQYF. The CDR3 bases are TGTGCCAGCTCAGGGAGGGAAAAGACAGGGGCCTACGAGCAGTACTTC. The chain carries TRBV18 and TRBJ2-7; a weak D match, TRBD1 (8 bases). The V gene's germline CDR1 is KGHSH and CDR2 LQKENI. V shed 5 bases and J shed 2 bases, with 19 bases lying between them. The CDR3 loop spans 16 amino acids.